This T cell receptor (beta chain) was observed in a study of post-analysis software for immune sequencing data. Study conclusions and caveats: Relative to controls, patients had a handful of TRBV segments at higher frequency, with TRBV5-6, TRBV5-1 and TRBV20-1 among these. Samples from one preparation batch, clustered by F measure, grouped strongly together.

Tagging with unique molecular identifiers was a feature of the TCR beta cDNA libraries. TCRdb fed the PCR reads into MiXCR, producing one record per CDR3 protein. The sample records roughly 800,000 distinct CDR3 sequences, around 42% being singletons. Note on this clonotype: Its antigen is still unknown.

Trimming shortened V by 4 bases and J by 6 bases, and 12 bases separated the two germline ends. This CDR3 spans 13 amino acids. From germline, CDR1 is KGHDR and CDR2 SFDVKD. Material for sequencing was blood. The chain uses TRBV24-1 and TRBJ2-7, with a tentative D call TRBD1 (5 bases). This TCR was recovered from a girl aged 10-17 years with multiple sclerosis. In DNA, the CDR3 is TGTGCCACCAGTGACCCCACAGGAATCGAGCAGTACTTC. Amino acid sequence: CATSDPTGIEQYF.